A selection of T cell receptor beta chains follows, all from one sample in a study of blood T cell repertoires in COVID-19. The protocol was immunoSEQ multiplex PCR, while the TCRdb copy is restricted to in-frame clones and leaves out a portion. This table holds about 160,000 clones, over 80% found once. Sequenced input: peripheral blood. The receptors stem from a man aged 25 to 40 with COVID-19, enrolled during active disease. CDR3s include the opening cysteine and the closing phenylalanine or tryptophan. The D gene is left open where the match is weak. Expanded clones are given a class, and other clones once, few, many or no size at all.

clone_size j_call v_call d_call cdr3_nt cdr3_aa
. TRBJ2-2 TRBV27 TRBD2 TGTGCCAGCAGTCTAGCGGAGAACACCGGGGAGCTGTTTTTT CASSLAENTGELFF
few TRBJ1-1 TRBV28 . TGTGCCAGCAGTTTACCCCGTCAGGGAAAGACTGAAGCTTTCTTT CASSLPRQGKTEAFF
. TRBJ1-6 TRBV4-1 TRBD1 TGCGCCAGCAGCCGAAGTATGGGACAGACTAATTCACCCCTCCACTTT CASSRSMGQTNSPLHF
. TRBJ2-7 TRBV13 TRBD2 TGTGCCAGCAGCCTTGGACTAGCTGAGAGCTCCTACGAGCAGTACTTC CASSLGLAESSYEQYF
. TRBJ1-2 TRBV7-2 TRBD1 TGTGCCAGCAGCCAACGTCAGGGGGTGGATGGCTACACCTTC CASSQRQGVDGYTF
. TRBJ2-3 TRBV3-1/TRBV3-2 TRBD1 TGTGCCAGCAGCCAACCTAGGACAGGGGGTAGAGATACGCAGTATTTT CASSQPRTGGRDTQYF
. TRBJ1-1 TRBV30 . TGTGCCTGGAGATTCGTGAACACTGAAGCTTTCTTT CAWRFVNTEAFF
. TRBJ1-2 TRBV28 TRBD1 TGTGCCAGCAGTTTATCCGGGACAGTGTATGGCTACACCTTC CASSLSGTVYGYTF
. TRBJ1-2 TRBV6-6 . TGTGCCAGCACCGGGATAACAAGCGCAGTTTTTCCTGGCTACACCTTC CASTGITSAVFPGYTF
. TRBJ1-6 TRBV19 . TGTGCCAGTAGTTCGCCGGGTCGGAATTCACCCCTCCACTTT CASSSPGRNSPLHF
. TRBJ1-6 TRBV11-2 . TGTGCCAGCAGCTTAGTTTTCGATTCACCCCTCCACTTT CASSLVFDSPLHF
. TRBJ1-1 TRBV7-9 TRBD1 TGTGCCAGCAGTCCTTTGCCGGGACAGGGGTTTACTGAAGCTTTCTTT CASSPLPGQGFTEAFF
once TRBJ1-2 TRBV5-6 . TGTGCCAGCAGCTTGGTTACCTCCCAGGGAGGCTACACCTTC CASSLVTSQGGYTF
. TRBJ2-1 TRBV9 TRBD2 TGTGCCAGCAGCGTTTGGACTAGCGGCTACAATGAGCAGTTCTTC CASSVWTSGYNEQFF
. TRBJ1-5 TRBV3-1/TRBV3-2 TRBD1 TGTGCCAGCAGTCGTGACAGGGAAGATCAGCCCCAGCATTTT CASSRDREDQPQHF
once TRBJ1-5 TRBV7-9 TRBD1 TGTGCCAGCAGCCCGCATGACAGGGGAGGCAATCAGCCCCAGCATTTT CASSPHDRGGNQPQHF
. TRBJ2-7 TRBV5-6 TRBD1 TGTGCCAGCATCGAAAGGGACAGGGAATACGAGCAGTACTTC CASIERDREYEQYF
once TRBJ2-3 TRBV4-2 . TGTGCCAGCAGCCTTACATCAGATACGCAGTATTTT CASSLTSDTQYF
. TRBJ2-1 TRBV4-1 . TGCGCCAGCGGGCACTCCTCCTACAATGAGCAGTTCTTC CASGHSSYNEQFF
. TRBJ2-1 TRBV6-2/TRBV6-3 TRBD1 TGTGCCAGCAGTTACTCGTCAGGGGGCTGGTACAATGAGCAGTTCTTC CASSYSSGGWYNEQFF
. TRBJ1-2 TRBV7-3 TRBD1 TGTGCCAGCAGCTCTCAGACAGGGGGACATGGCTACACCTTC CASSSQTGGHGYTF
many TRBJ1-2 TRBV9 TRBD1 TGTGCCAGCAGCGCCGGGACAGTCTATGGCTACACCTTC CASSAGTVYGYTF
. TRBJ1-2 TRBV6-5 TRBD1 TGTGCCAGCAGGGGACAGGGATCTAACTATGGCTACACCTTC CASRGQGSNYGYTF
. TRBJ2-3 TRBV30 . TGTGCCTGGAGTGTAATACTCGGCGGGACCTGGGATACGCAGTATTTT CAWSVILGGTWDTQYF
. TRBJ2-1 TRBV6-6 . TGTGCCAGCAGTCCCGTCTACTCCCGCGGGGCCTACAATGAGCAGTTCTTC CASSPVYSRGAYNEQFF
. TRBJ1-1 TRBV19 . TGTGCCAGTACGTGGTTCTACAACACTGAAGCTTTCTTT CASTWFYNTEAFF
. TRBJ1-5 TRBV28 . TGTGCCAGCAGTGCAGAGGAGCCCCAGCATTTT CASSAEEPQHF
. TRBJ2-3 TRBV9 TRBD2 TGTGCCAGCACCGAAGGGAGCGGGGGCACAGATACGCAGTATTTT CASTEGSGGTDTQYF
. TRBJ2-1 TRBV18 . TGTGCCAGCTCACCACCAGGGGACAATGAGCAGTTCTTC CASSPPGDNEQFF
. TRBJ1-1 TRBV9 TRBD1 TGTGCCAGCAGCGTAATGTCTCAGGGGGCGCGCACTGAAGCTTTCTTT CASSVMSQGARTEAFF
once TRBJ2-3 TRBV5-6 TRBD2 TGTGCCAGCAGCTTCGGGACTAGCGGGAACACAGATACGCAGTATTTT CASSFGTSGNTDTQYF
. TRBJ2-1 TRBV9 . TGTGCCAGCAGCGTTAGGGGTCGGCGCAATGAGCAGTTCTTC CASSVRGRRNEQFF
. TRBJ2-7 TRBV10-3 . TGTGCCATCAGTGAGAGGGGCAGGGCCAATTACCCAACCTACGAGCAGTACTTC CAISERGRANYPTYEQYF
. TRBJ1-1 TRBV5-4 TRBD1 TGTGCCAGCAGCGGTGACAGGGTGAACACTGAAGCTTTCTTT CASSGDRVNTEAFF
. TRBJ2-4 TRBV19 . TGTGCCAGCACCGACAGAAACATTCAGTACTTC CASTDRNIQYF
. TRBJ1-2 TRBV5-1 TRBD1 TGCGCCAGCAGCTTGGCACCTACAGGGGGCCTGTTTTCGAACTATGGCTACACCTTC CASSLAPTGGLFSNYGYTF
. TRBJ1-2 TRBV12-3/TRBV12-4 . TGTGCCAGCAGCCCGGACAGAAACTATGGCTACACCTTC CASSPDRNYGYTF
. TRBJ2-7 TRBV30 . TGTGCCTGGAGCCCAGGGACCTACGAGCAGTACTTC CAWSPGTYEQYF
. TRBJ2-7 TRBV3-1/TRBV3-2 . TGTGCCAGCAGCCAAGAAAGCCACGAGCAGTACTTC CASSQESHEQYF
. TRBJ1-2 TRBV6-5 TRBD1 TGTGCCAGCGAGGCCAGGGGGCTTTTTGGCTACACCTTC CASEARGLFGYTF
. TRBJ1-5 TRBV28 . TGTGCCAGCCAACCGACAGCGAGCCACAATCAGCCCCAGCATTTT CASQPTASHNQPQHF
. TRBJ2-1 TRBV18 . TGTGCCAGCTCACCACTCCGTGACAATGAGCAGTTCTTC CASSPLRDNEQFF
. TRBJ1-5 TRBV7-8 . TGTGCCAGCAGCTTAGACAGCAGGTATCAGCCCCAGCATTTT CASSLDSRYQPQHF
once TRBJ2-2 TRBV11-2 . TGTGCCAGCAGCCCCACGAGGGTCGGGAGAGACACCGGGGAGCTGTTTTTT CASSPTRVGRDTGELFF
. TRBJ2-1 TRBV5-6 . TGTGCCAGCAGCTTGGTTGGACGCAGGGTCCCCTCCTACAATGAGCAGTTCTTC CASSLVGRRVPSYNEQFF
. TRBJ2-2 TRBV11-3 TRBD1 TGTGCCAGCAGCAAGGGACAGGGTACCGGGGAGCTGTTTTTT CASSKGQGTGELFF
. TRBJ1-1 TRBV5-4 . TGTGCCAGCAGCCAGGGTTGGGTCACTGAAGCTTTCTTT CASSQGWVTEAFF
. TRBJ2-7 TRBV2 TRBD2 TGTGCCCCTTCTCTAGCGGGGGACTCCTACGAGCAGTACTTC CAPSLAGDSYEQYF
once TRBJ2-1 TRBV7-2 TRBD2 TGTGCCAGCAGCTTAACTAGCGGGAGAAGGAATGAGCAGTTCTTC CASSLTSGRRNEQFF
. TRBJ2-5 TRBV7-6 TRBD2 TGTGCCAGCAGCCCCGGACTAGCGGTCTCGTACCAAGAGACCCAGTACTTC CASSPGLAVSYQETQYF
. TRBJ1-1 TRBV10-3 TRBD1 TGTGCCATCAGTGCGCTCCGGACAGGGGGCGAAGCTTTCTTT CAISALRTGGEAFF
. TRBJ2-3 TRBV30 . TGTGCCTGGAGTGGAGTACAGGGTTGGGATACGCAGTATTTT CAWSGVQGWDTQYF
. TRBJ2-7 TRBV6-5 . TGTGCCAGCAGTTACTCTAGCTACGAGCAGTACTTC CASSYSSYEQYF
. TRBJ1-6 TRBV27 . TGTGCCAGCAGCAGCGAAGAATTTTCACCCCTCCACTTT CASSSEEFSPLHF
. TRBJ1-1 TRBV7-9 . TGTGCCAGCAGCTCACTCAAGGGAACAGGGCCGCGAGCTTTCTTT CASSSLKGTGPRAFF
. TRBJ1-1 TRBV29-1 . TGCAGCGTGGACGCAGGCAGGGGAAACACTGAAGCTTTCTTT CSVDAGRGNTEAFF
. TRBJ2-5 TRBV29-1 TRBD2 TGCAGCGTTTCCCGGGGGGAGGAGACCCAGTACTTC CSVSRGEETQYF
. TRBJ2-1 TRBV5-4 TRBD2 TGTGCCAGCAGCTGGACTAGCGGGGCCGCATACAATGAGCAGTTCTTC CASSWTSGAAYNEQFF
. TRBJ2-1 TRBV6-6 . TGTGCCAGCAGTTACTCGTCCCTTTACAATGAGCAGTTCTTC CASSYSSLYNEQFF
. TRBJ2-2 TRBV7-3 TRBD2 TGCGCCAGCGGGAGGGGGGCGCCGAACACCGGGGAGCTGTTTTTT CASGRGAPNTGELFF